The rows below give T cell receptor beta chains drawn from one sample of a study of CD8+ T cells in alopecia areata. Repertoires were generated with immunoSEQ multiplex PCR, while TCRdb's copy carries only in-frame clones and drops some. The data contain over 90,000 clones, 85% to 90% of them singletons. Sequenced here: CD8+ T cells sorted from blood, sampled between weeks 30 and 35, from a patient treated with tofacitinib. The receptors come from a human donor with alopecia areata. Both conserved end residues are part of each CDR3. Fields, in order: CDR3 DNA, CDR3 protein, V gene, J gene, D gene, clone size. D genes are given only for firm matches. A row's size may be missing; if present it is once, few, many or a size class.

TGTGCCAGCAGCCCCGCGACCGGGAGGGCCTCCTACGAGCAGTACTTC	CASSPATGRASYEQYF	TRBV7-9	TRBJ2-7	TRBD2	once
TGTGCCAGCAGCGTAGCTACATCAGGGGGCCGTGGCTACACCTTC	CASSVATSGGRGYTF	TRBV9	TRBJ1-2	TRBD1	-
TGTGCCAGCAGTTTACGGGGGGGAAACAATGAGCAGTTCTTC	CASSLRGGNNEQFF	TRBV27	TRBJ2-1	TRBD2	once
TGTGCCTCCGGAGGGAATGAGCAGTTCTTC	CASGGNEQFF	TRBV9	TRBJ2-1	-	-
TGTGCCAGCGAAACCGGTGGGGGAGGGCAGTACTTC	CASETGGGGQYF	TRBV27	TRBJ2-7	-	-
TGCGCCAGCAGCCTTGGGACAGGGGAAATTGGCGCTGAAGCTTTCTTT	CASSLGTGEIGAEAFF	TRBV4-1	TRBJ1-1	TRBD1	-
TGTGCCAGCAGCCCCGGGACTAGTACAGAGACCCAGTACTTC	CASSPGTSTETQYF	TRBV25-1	TRBJ2-5	TRBD2	-
TGTGCCAGCAGCTTACCTCCAAACGGACAAGACTCCTACGAGCAGTACTTC	CASSLPPNGQDSYEQYF	TRBV7-8	TRBJ2-7	-	-
TGCGCCAGCAGCCCCCGTGCCGGGGAGCTGTTTTTT	CASSPRAGELFF	TRBV4-1	TRBJ2-2	-	once
TGTGCCAGCAGTGCCAAGGGGAGCTCCTACAATGAGCAGTTCTTC	CASSAKGSSYNEQFF	TRBV2	TRBJ2-1	-	once
TGCAGCGTTGAAGCTAGCGGGGTGTACGAGCAGTACTTC	CSVEASGVYEQYF	TRBV29-1	TRBJ2-7	TRBD2	-
TGCGCCAGCAGCCAAGGGTATTTACGGGGAGGCTCCTACAATGAGCAGTTCTTC	CASSQGYLRGGSYNEQFF	TRBV4-1	TRBJ2-1	-	-
TGTGCCAGCAGCACTGAACCGACGGAGACCCAGTACTTC	CASSTEPTETQYF	TRBV9	TRBJ2-5	-	-
TGTGCCAGCAGCACAGGGAAGACCTACGAGCAGTACTTC	CASSTGKTYEQYF	TRBV7-9	TRBJ2-7	-	-
TGTGCCTGGAGTGTACCCAGCCAGCGGAACAACAATGAGCAGTTCTTC	CAWSVPSQRNNNEQFF	TRBV30	TRBJ2-1	-	-
TGTGCCAGCAGCGCTCCACGCGGCACTGAAGCTTTCTTT	CASSAPRGTEAFF	TRBV9	TRBJ1-1	-	-
TGTGCCAGTAGTTCTCCGAAGCCCGAGCAGTTCTTC	CASSSPKPEQFF	TRBV19	TRBJ2-1	-	-
TGCGCCAGCAGCCAAGAGGTGAGAGTTGGTCATGGCTACACCTTC	CASSQEVRVGHGYTF	TRBV4-1	TRBJ1-2	-	-
TGTGCCAGCAGCTTGGGGGACTTCTCCTACAATGAGCAGTTCTTC	CASSLGDFSYNEQFF	TRBV5-4	TRBJ2-1	-	-
TGCGCCAGCAGCCAAGACGGGGAGCAGTTCTTC	CASSQDGEQFF	TRBV4-1	TRBJ2-1	-	-
TGTGCCAGCAGTTTGGGACAGGCTGTCCCCTACGAGCAGTACTTC	CASSLGQAVPYEQYF	TRBV27	TRBJ2-7	TRBD1	once
TGTGCCAGCAGCTTGGAAGGACAGGGCAATCAGCCCCAGCATTTT	CASSLEGQGNQPQHF	TRBV5-6	TRBJ1-5	TRBD1	-
TGTGCCAGCCACCCGGGACAGGGCTGGAGGACTGAAGCTTTCTTT	CASHPGQGWRTEAFF	TRBV6-6	TRBJ1-1	TRBD1	-
TGTGCCAGCAGTGACGGGGGAGATACGCAGTATTTT	CASSDGGDTQYF	TRBV6-4	TRBJ2-3	-	-
TGTGCCAGCAGCTCCGAGCGGAGCCCCTACGAGCAGTACTTC	CASSSERSPYEQYF	TRBV7-9	TRBJ2-7	-	-
TGTGCCAGCAGCTTGGGTCGGGGTCGGAGTGAGCAGTTCTTC	CASSLGRGRSEQFF	TRBV5-6	TRBJ2-1	-	-
TGTGCCAGCAGTTCGTCCAGGACAGGGGGCAACACTGAAGCTTTCTTT	CASSSSRTGGNTEAFF	TRBV27	TRBJ1-1	TRBD1	-
TGTGCCAGCACTCTAACAGGGTACGGCACCGGGGAGCTGTTTTTT	CASTLTGYGTGELFF	TRBV2	TRBJ2-2	-	few
TGTGCCAGCAGCCACGTGGTGAATCAGCGAAGCTCCTACAATGAGCAGTTCTTC	CASSHVVNQRSSYNEQFF	TRBV14	TRBJ2-1	-	-
TGTGCCAGCAGCCTATCTGAGAGCTCCTACAATGAGCAGTTCTTC	CASSLSESSYNEQFF	TRBV7-9	TRBJ2-1	-	few
TGTGCCAGCAGCCAAGAATTTAGCGGGACCCTCTACGAGCAGTACTTC	CASSQEFSGTLYEQYF	TRBV4-2	TRBJ2-7	TRBD2	-
TGTGCCAGTGTACAGCAATCCAATGAGCAGTTCTTC	CASVQQSNEQFF	TRBV7-9	TRBJ2-1	-	-
TGTGCCAGCAGCGGAGGGATCCTCTATGGCTACACCTTC	CASSGGILYGYTF	TRBV27	TRBJ1-2	-	-
TGTGCCAGCAGCTTGGATGGGGTCGTCAGCGGGAGACCCACAGATACGCAGTATTTT	CASSLDGVVSGRPTDTQYF	TRBV5-5	TRBJ2-3	TRBD2	-
TGTGCCAGCAGCCAGATGCCAACTGCGGACGAGCAGTACTTC	CASSQMPTADEQYF	TRBV4-2	TRBJ2-7	-	-
TGCGCCAGCAGCCCGGTAGGACTGAGCAATGAGCAGTTCTTC	CASSPVGLSNEQFF	TRBV5-1	TRBJ2-1	-	-
TGTGCCAGTAGTTTGAGCGGCTACCTCTCCTACGAGCAGTACTTC	CASSLSGYLSYEQYF	TRBV19	TRBJ2-7	-	-
TGTGCCAGCTCCAAAACCAACAGGCCCTACGAGCAGTACTTC	CASSKTNRPYEQYF	TRBV6-5	TRBJ2-7	-	few
TGTGCCAGCAGCTTTAAATACAGGGGCCTGACAGTCGCCAATGAGCAGTTCTTC	CASSFKYRGLTVANEQFF	TRBV5-4	TRBJ2-1	TRBD1	few
TGTGCCAGTAGCGGGGTATACTATGGCTACACCTTC	CASSGVYYGYTF	TRBV19	TRBJ1-2	-	-
TGTGCCACCGAACGACAGAGGAATTCCCACGGGGAGCTGTTTTTT	CATERQRNSHGELFF	TRBV10-3	TRBJ2-2	-	-
TGTGCCAGCAGCCACACTAGACTAGCGGGGGGGCTAGAGCAGTTCTTC	CASSHTRLAGGLEQFF	TRBV9	TRBJ2-1	TRBD2	-
TGTGCCAGCAGTCCCAAATCGGCCGGGACCCACGAGCAGTACTTC	CASSPKSAGTHEQYF	TRBV7-8	TRBJ2-7	-	-
TGTGCCAGCAGCTTGAAATGGTCTTATAGGACCGCCGGGGAGCTGTTTTTT	CASSLKWSYRTAGELFF	TRBV5-6	TRBJ2-2	-	-
TGTGCCAGCAGCTATGGGGACCCTGGAGCCACAGATACGCAGTATTTT	CASSYGDPGATDTQYF	TRBV7-9	TRBJ2-3	-	-
TGTGCCAGCAGCTCAACCATGTCGTCGTACGAGCAGTACTTC	CASSSTMSSYEQYF	TRBV11-2	TRBJ2-7	-	-
TGTGCCAGCAGCGACACGGGACATCCCAACGCTGAAGCTTTCTTT	CASSDTGHPNAEAFF	TRBV9	TRBJ1-1	-	-
TGTGCCAGCAGCTTGGGACAGGGATACACCGGGGAGCTGTTTTTT	CASSLGQGYTGELFF	TRBV5-4	TRBJ2-2	TRBD1	-
TGTGCCAGCAGCCAAGATGCATGGACTCCTGCCTACGAGCAGTACTTC	CASSQDAWTPAYEQYF	TRBV4-2	TRBJ2-7	-	-
TGTGCCAGCAGCGTAGATGGGGCGCTTAGCGGGGAGCTGTTTTTT	CASSVDGALSGELFF	TRBV9	TRBJ2-2	-	-
TGTGCCAGCAGAACACCGGCCTTCTACGAGCAGTACTTC	CASRTPAFYEQYF	TRBV7-2	TRBJ2-7	-	-
TGTGCCAGCAGGGAGACTCCTAGCTCCTACGAGCAGTACTTC	CASRETPSSYEQYF	TRBV2	TRBJ2-7	-	-
TGTGCCAGCTCTCCAGACCCAACCACTGAAGCTTTCTTT	CASSPDPTTEAFF	TRBV18	TRBJ1-1	-	once
TGTGCCAGCAGCGACGGGACCGGGGAGCTGTTTTTT	CASSDGTGELFF	TRBV5-4	TRBJ2-2	-	-
TGTGCCAGCGGACAGGGAGAGACAGATACGCAGTATTTT	CASGQGETDTQYF	TRBV6-1	TRBJ2-3	TRBD1	-
TGTGCCAGCAGCGCCGCCCCAGGACAGGGGTTCTACGAGCAGTACTTC	CASSAAPGQGFYEQYF	TRBV9	TRBJ2-7	TRBD1	-
TGTGCCAGTAGTATGGCGGGGGGTCCCTACGAGCAGTACTTC	CASSMAGGPYEQYF	TRBV19	TRBJ2-7	TRBD2	-
TGTGCCTGGGGGTGGAGGGGGGCCCTCGGTGAGCAGTTCTTC	CAWGWRGALGEQFF	TRBV30	TRBJ2-1	-	-
TGCGCCAGCAGCCAAGAGACAGACTCCTACGAGCAGTACTTC	CASSQETDSYEQYF	TRBV4-1	TRBJ2-7	-	-
TGTGCCAGTAGTATAGATGGAGCCGTATACGAGCAGTACTTC	CASSIDGAVYEQYF	TRBV19	TRBJ2-7	-	-